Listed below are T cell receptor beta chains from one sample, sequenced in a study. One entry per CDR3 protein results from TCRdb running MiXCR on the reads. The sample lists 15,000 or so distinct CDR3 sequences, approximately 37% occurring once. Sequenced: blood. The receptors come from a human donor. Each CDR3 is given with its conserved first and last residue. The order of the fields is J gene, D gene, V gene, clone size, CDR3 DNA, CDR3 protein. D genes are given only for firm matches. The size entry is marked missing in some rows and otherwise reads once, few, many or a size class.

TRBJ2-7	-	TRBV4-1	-	TGCGCCGACAGCCAAGATCTACTAGCCCCCTACGAGCAGTACTTC	CADSQDLLAPYEQYF
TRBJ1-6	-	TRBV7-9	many	TGTGCCAGCAGCTTAGCTGAGCAGGGGACACATTCACCCCTCCACTTT	CASSLAEQGTHSPLHF
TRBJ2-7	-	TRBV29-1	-	TGCAGCTTGGAAGCAGGGATGAACGAGCAGTACTTC	CSLEAGMNEQYF
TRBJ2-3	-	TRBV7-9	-	TGTGCCAGCAGTACCTCTAGCACAGATACGCAGTATTTT	CASSTSSTDTQYF
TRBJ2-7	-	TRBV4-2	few	TGTGCCAGCAGCCAAGGAGGGAGGGGGAGAGTAAGCTCCTACGAGCAGTACTTC	CASSQGGRGRVSSYEQYF
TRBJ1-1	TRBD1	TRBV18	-	TGTGCCAGCTCGGCCGGGACAGGACCCACTGAAGCTTTCTTT	CASSAGTGPTEAFF
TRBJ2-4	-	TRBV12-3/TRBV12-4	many	TGTGCCAGCAGTTCGTACGGGCAGACCCTAGCCAAAAACATTCAGTACTTC	CASSSYGQTLAKNIQYF
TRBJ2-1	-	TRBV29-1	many	TGCAGCGTCCCCCGGGACTCCTACAATGAGCAGTTCTTC	CSVPRDSYNEQFF
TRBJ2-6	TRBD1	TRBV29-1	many	TGCAGCGATCGGACAGGCCACTCTGGGGCCAACGTCCTGACTTTC	CSDRTGHSGANVLTF
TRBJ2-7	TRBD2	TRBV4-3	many	TGCGCCAGCAGCCTCGAGGGGACTAGCGGATCCTACGAGCAGTACTTC	CASSLEGTSGSYEQYF
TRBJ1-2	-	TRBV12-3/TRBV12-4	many	TGTGCCAGCAGTTTAGGCAGGAGTAGGGGCTACACCTTC	CASSLGRSRGYTF
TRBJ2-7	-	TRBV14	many	TGTGCCAGCAGCTTCACAGGCGAGCAGTACTTC	CASSFTGEQYF
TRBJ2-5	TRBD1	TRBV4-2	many	TGTGCCAGCAGCCAGAAGGGACAGGGTGGGGAGACCCAGTACTTC	CASSQKGQGGETQYF
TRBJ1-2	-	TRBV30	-	TGTGCCTGGAGTGAGGGGCTGAACTATGGCTACACCTTC	CAWSEGLNYGYTF
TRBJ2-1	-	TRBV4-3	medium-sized	TGCGCCAGCAGCCAAGGCTTAAATGAGCAGTTCTTC	CASSQGLNEQFF
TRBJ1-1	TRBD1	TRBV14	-	TGTGCCAGCAGCCGACTCGCAAACACACAGGGGAAATTGAACACTGAAGCTTTCTTT	CASSRLANTQGKLNTEAFF
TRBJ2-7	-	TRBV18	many	TGTGCCAGCTCACTCCGAGCCTCCTACGAGCAGTACTTC	CASSLRASYEQYF
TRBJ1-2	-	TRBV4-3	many	TGCGCCAGCAGCCAAGAAAGGGCAGGGGCGCGGGGCTACACCTTC	CASSQERAGARGYTF
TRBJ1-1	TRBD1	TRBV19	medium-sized	TGTGCCAGTAGTTATGCAGGGGGCGGGACTGAAGCTTTCTTT	CASSYAGGGTEAFF
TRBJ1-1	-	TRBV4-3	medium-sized	TGCGCCAGCAGCCCCCTCTATGAGGCGGGTCCTGAAGCTTTCTTT	CASSPLYEAGPEAFF
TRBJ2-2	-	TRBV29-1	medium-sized	TGCAGCGTTGAAAAGGACAGCAACACCGGGGAGCTGTTTTTT	CSVEKDSNTGELFF
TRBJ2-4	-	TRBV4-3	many	TGCGCCAGCAGCCCAAAGGGCATGAACATTCAGTACTTC	CASSPKGMNIQYF
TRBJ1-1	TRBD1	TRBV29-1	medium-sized	TGCAGCGTTGACAGGGGGCTCGGGGAAGCTTTCTTT	CSVDRGLGEAFF
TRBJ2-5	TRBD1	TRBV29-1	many	TGCAGCGTTGAGGGAATGACAGGGGAAGAGACCCAGTACTTC	CSVEGMTGEETQYF
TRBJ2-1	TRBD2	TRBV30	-	TGTGCCTGGGTGGGGCTAGCGGGAGTCTCCTACAATGAGCAGTTCTTC	CAWVGLAGVSYNEQFF
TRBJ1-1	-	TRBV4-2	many	TGTGCCAGCAGCCAAGGGGAGGACACTGAAGCTTTCTTT	CASSQGEDTEAFF
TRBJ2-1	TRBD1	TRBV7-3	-	TGTGCCAGCAGCTTAAGGAACAGGGGGCGTGCCTACAATGAGCAGTTCTTC	CASSLRNRGRAYNEQFF
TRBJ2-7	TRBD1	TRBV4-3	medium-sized	TGCGCCAGCAGCCTGGGGGACAGGGGGCTCTACGAGCAGTACTTC	CASSLGDRGLYEQYF
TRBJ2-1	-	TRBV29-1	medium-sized	TGCAGCGCTGGATGGGGAAATGAGCAGTTCTTC	CSAGWGNEQFF
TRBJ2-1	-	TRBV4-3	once	TGCGCCAGCAGCCAAGTCGGGGGGCCGGGACAGACTTACAATGAGCAGTTCTTC	CASSQVGGPGQTYNEQFF
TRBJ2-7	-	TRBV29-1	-	TGCAGCGTTGAAGAACATCCATTCTCCTACGAGCAGTACTTC	CSVEEHPFSYEQYF
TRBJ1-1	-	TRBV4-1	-	TGCGCCAGCAGCCACGGAGACGGGACGGTTGAAGCTTTCTTT	CASSHGDGTVEAFF